These 18 T cell receptor beta chains were all obtained from the same sample, sequenced in a study of blood T cell repertoires in COVID-19. The table came from immunoSEQ multiplex PCR; TCRdb's copy has only in-frame clones and leaves some out. The top ten hold 8% to 11% of the sample, which has 130,000 or so clones, over 70% seen once. The specimen sequenced was peripheral blood. Receptors were obtained from a man aged 60 to 69 with active or convalescent COVID-19.

In the case of this clone: Other DNA sequences in this sample translate to the same CDR3. The gene calls are TRBV5-1 and TRBJ1-1; 9 bases map to TRBD1. Germline assignment: CDR1 SGHRS and CDR2 YFSETQ. Unmatched junction bases numbered 4, after V lost 4 bases and J lost 3 bases. This CDR3 has 14 residues. This CDR3 is CASSAGQGDTEAFF. Here the CDR3 DNA reads TGCGCCAGCAGCGCGGGACAGGGTGACACTGAAGCTTTCTTT.

The chain combines TRBV11-2 with TRBJ1-5; possible D gene TRBD1, 6 bases. Germline V gives CDR1 SGHAT, CDR2 FQNNGV. The CDR3 spans 15 residues. Between the trimmed V and J ends, which lost 3 bases and 3 bases, there was a span of 12 bases. The CDR3 DNA follows: TGTGCCAGCAGCTTGACAGGAGTTAACAATCAGCCCCAGCATTTT. Protein product: CASSLTGVNNQPQHF.

The chain uses TRBV27 and TRBJ2-5, with 14 bases fitting TRBD2. Germline lookup yields CDR1 MNHEY and CDR2 SMNVEV (reference sequence). Unmatched junction bases numbered 7, after V lost 5 bases and J lost 5 bases. This CDR3 has 16 residues. The DNA of the CDR3 is TGTGCCAGCAGTCTCTCCGGGACTAGCGGGAGTGAGACCCAGTACTTC. Amino acids: CASSLSGTSGSETQYF.

V and J are TRBV6-6 and TRBJ1-1; perhaps TRBD1 as D (5 bases). V shed 4 bases and J shed 0 bases, with 12 bases lying between them. The germline V gene has CDR1 MNHNY and CDR2 SVGAGI (reference sequence). The CDR3 loop spans 15 amino acids. The CDR3 loop reads CASSFGQGLNTEAFF. CDR3 nucleotide sequence: TGTGCCAGCAGTTTCGGGCAGGGCTTGAACACTGAAGCTTTCTTT.

V gene TRBV14 combines with J gene TRBJ2-1, with 14 bases matching TRBD2. From germline, CDR1 is SGHDN and CDR2 FVKESK. The J segment lost 4 bases and the V segment lost 4 bases, leaving 6 bases of the junction unmatched. There are 17 residues in the CDR3. The CDR3 nucleotides read TGTGCCAGCAGCCCATCGGGACTAGCGGGAGAGTACAATGAGCAGTTCTTC. This gives the protein CASSPSGLAGEYNEQFF.

V usage is TRBV6-5 and J usage is TRBJ2-7; 8 positions match TRBD1. This CDR3 is built from 14 residues. CDR1 is MNHEY, CDR2 SVGAGI, per germline. V dropped 2 bases and J dropped 5; count of bases not matched to a gene: 5. The CDR3 loop is CASSYPGGSNEQYF. CDR3 nucleotides: TGTGCCAGCAGTTACCCAGGGGGCTCAAACGAGCAGTACTTC.

In this sample, this clone turned up once. CDR3 DNA: TGTGCCAGCAGCGTAGTAGGGGCAAGCACAGATACGCAGTATTTT. It encodes CASSVVGASTDTQYF. This chain uses TRBV9 with TRBJ2-3; perhaps TRBD1 as D (5 bases). This CDR3 has 15 residues. V was cut by 0 bases and J by 0 bases, with 8 bases left in between. Germline V lookup: CDR1 SGDLS, CDR2 YYNGEE.

The genes are TRBV5-4 and TRBJ2-5; TRBD2 is a possible D gene (8 bases). Trimming stripped 3 bases from V and 6 bases from J, with 21 bases between. CDR1 SGHNT and CDR2 YYREEE come from the germline V gene (reference sequence). This CDR3 contains 16 residues. CDR3: CASSSGGQREMKTQYF. Here the CDR3 DNA reads TGTGCCAGCAGCTCCGGGGGACAGCGGGAGATGAAGACCCAGTACTTC.

This clone was observed a single time. This chain links TRBV6-6 with TRBJ2-1; the match to TRBD2 covers 9 bases. This CDR3 is built from 16 residues. Germline CDR1 MNHNY, CDR2 SVGAGI (reference sequence). Losses at the gene ends were 2 bases for V and 7 bases for J; bases not matched to a gene: 9. CDR3 coding DNA: TGTGCCAGCAGTTACCCCCTTAGCGGGAGTGGTAATGAGCAGTTCTTC. Amino acids: CASSYPLSGSGNEQFF.

This rearrangement joins TRBV28 to TRBJ2-1, with D possibly matching TRBD1 (6 bases). The germline V and J ends were trimmed by 3 bases and 10 bases, with 10 bases remaining between them. CDR3 size: 12 residues. Looked up from germline, CDR1 is MDHEN and CDR2 is SYDVKM. CDR3 nucleotides: TGTGCCAGCAGTTTCAGGGGTTGGGAGCAGTTCTTC. This gives the protein CASSFRGWEQFF.

J is TRBJ1-1 and V is TRBV19; D remains unclear. V shed 2 bases and J shed 1 base, with 8 bases lying between them. In germline, CDR1 is LNHDA, CDR2 SQIVND (reference sequence). This CDR3 has 14 residues. The CDR3 spells CASSIPRQNTEAFF. The CDR3 DNA reads TGTGCCAGTAGTATACCCCGACAGAACACTGAAGCTTTCTTT.

This clone was observed a single time. The rearrangement links TRBV14 to TRBJ2-1; 10 bases are a match to TRBD1. Germline V CDR1 and CDR2: SGHDN, FVKESK. After removal of 4 bases from V and 8 bases from J, the junction contained 8 bases not matched to a gene. The CDR3 runs to 15 residues. Written as DNA, the CDR3 is TGTGCCAGCAGCCCGAGACAGGGGGCGGCCGATGAGCAGTTCTTC. Its translation is CASSPRQGAADEQFF.

The rearrangement uses TRBV11-1 and TRBJ2-7; 7 nucleotides align to TRBD2. Trimming removed 0 bases from V and 0 bases from J; junction bases left unmatched: 5. Germline lookup yields CDR1 SGHAT and CDR2 FQDESV (reference sequence). The CDR3 has 16 amino acids. The CDR3 DNA reads as TGTGCCAGCAGCTTAGCTCGGCGGGAGAGCTCCTACGAGCAGTACTTC. It translates to CASSLARRESSYEQYF.

The gene calls are TRBV27 and TRBJ1-1, with 8 bases that match TRBD1. This CDR3 contains 14 residues. V lost 6 bases to trimming and J lost 1 base; unmatched junction nucleotides: 4. CDR1 and CDR2 (germline): MNHEY, SMNVEV (reference sequence). The CDR3 nucleotides read TGTGCCAGCAGCCCCGGGACAGGGAACACTGAAGCTTTCTTT. This codes for CASSPGTGNTEAFF.

CDR3 loop: CASSQVEREQYF. The CDR3 region has the DNA TGTGCCAGCAGCCAAGTGGAGAGAGAGCAGTACTTC. The rearrangement joins TRBV3-1 (or the pseudogene TRBV3-2) to TRBJ2-7, with D hard to call. Germline values: CDR1 LGHDT, CDR2 YNNKEL (reference sequence). The CDR3 has 12 residues. Deletions cut 1 base from V and 7 bases from J, with 8 bases between.

V gene TRBV19 combines with J gene TRBJ1-3; 10 bases match TRBD1. Germline CDR1 LNHDA, CDR2 SQIVND (reference sequence). This CDR3 has 15 residues. Losses at the gene ends were 6 bases for V and 7 bases for J; bases not matched to a gene: 9. The CDR3 DNA reads TGTGCCAGTAGCCCTCCCGGGACAGGGGTGAACACCATATATTTT. This translates into CASSPPGTGVNTIYF. Complete variable domain (other parts from reference TRBV19 and TRBJ1-3): DGGITQSPKYLFRKEGQNVTLSCEQNLNHDAMYWYRQDPGQGLRLIYYSQIVNDFQKGDIAEGYSVSREKKESFPLTVTSAQKNPTAFYLCASSPPGTGVNTIYFGEGSWLTVV.

The rearrangement uses TRBV9 and TRBJ2-1, with D perhaps matching TRBD1 (5 bases). The CDR3 is 13 amino acids. The germline V gene has CDR1 SGDLS and CDR2 YYNGEE. Trimming removed 4 bases at V and 6 bases at J, with 11 bases between. Written as DNA, the CDR3 is TGTGCCAGCAGCACACTGACAGTCAATGAGCAGTTCTTC. Residues: CASSTLTVNEQFF.

V and J are TRBV4-3 and TRBJ2-7, with 8 bases matching TRBD1. Looked up from germline, CDR1 is LGHNA and CDR2 is YSLEER. This CDR3 has 17 amino acids. Germline trimming cut 4 bases from V and 3 bases from J; bases unmatched to any gene: 14. The CDR3 region has the DNA TGCGCCAGCAGCCCTTCGATGACGGGGGACAGGTACTACGAGCAGTACTTC. This gives the protein CASSPSMTGDRYYEQYF.